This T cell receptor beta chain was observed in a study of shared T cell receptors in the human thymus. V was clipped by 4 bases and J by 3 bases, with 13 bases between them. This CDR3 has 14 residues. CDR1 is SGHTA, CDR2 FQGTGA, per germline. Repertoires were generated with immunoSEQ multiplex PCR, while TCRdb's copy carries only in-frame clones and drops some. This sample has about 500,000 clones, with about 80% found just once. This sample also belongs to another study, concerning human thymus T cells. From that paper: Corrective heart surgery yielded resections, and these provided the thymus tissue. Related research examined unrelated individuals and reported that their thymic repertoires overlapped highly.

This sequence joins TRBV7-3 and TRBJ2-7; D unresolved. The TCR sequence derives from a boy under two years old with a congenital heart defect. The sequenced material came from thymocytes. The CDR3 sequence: CASSSLPRDYEQYF. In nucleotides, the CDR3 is TGTGCCAGCAGCTCACTGCCTAGAGACTACGAGCAGTACTTC.